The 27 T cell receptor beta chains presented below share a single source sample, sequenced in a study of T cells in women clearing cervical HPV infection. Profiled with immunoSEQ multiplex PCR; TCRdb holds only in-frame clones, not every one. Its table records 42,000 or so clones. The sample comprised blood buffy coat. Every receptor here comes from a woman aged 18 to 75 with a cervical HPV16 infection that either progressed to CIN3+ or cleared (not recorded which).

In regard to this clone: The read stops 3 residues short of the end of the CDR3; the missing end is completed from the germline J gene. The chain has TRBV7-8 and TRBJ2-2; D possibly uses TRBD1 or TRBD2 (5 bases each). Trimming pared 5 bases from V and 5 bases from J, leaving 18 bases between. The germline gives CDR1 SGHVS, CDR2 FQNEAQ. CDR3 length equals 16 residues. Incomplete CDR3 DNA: TGTGCCAGCAGCCACCGTGCCCAGGGAGAGACCGGGGAG. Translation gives CASSHRAQGETGE. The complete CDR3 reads CASSHRAQGETGELFF.

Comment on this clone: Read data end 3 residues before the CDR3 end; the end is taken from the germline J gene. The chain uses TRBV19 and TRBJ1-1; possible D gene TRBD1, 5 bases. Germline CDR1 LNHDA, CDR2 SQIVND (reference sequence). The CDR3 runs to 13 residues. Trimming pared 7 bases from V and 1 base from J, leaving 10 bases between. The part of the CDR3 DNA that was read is TGTGCCAGTAATAAGGGGCCGAACACTGAA. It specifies CASNKGPNTE. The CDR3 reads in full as CASNKGPNTEAFF.

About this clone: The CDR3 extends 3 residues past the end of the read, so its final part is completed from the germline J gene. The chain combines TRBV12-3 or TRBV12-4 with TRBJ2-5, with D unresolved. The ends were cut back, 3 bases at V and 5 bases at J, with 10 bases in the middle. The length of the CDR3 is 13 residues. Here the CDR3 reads CASSFAQLETQYF. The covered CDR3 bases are TGTGCCAGCAGTTTTGCCCAACTGGAGACC.

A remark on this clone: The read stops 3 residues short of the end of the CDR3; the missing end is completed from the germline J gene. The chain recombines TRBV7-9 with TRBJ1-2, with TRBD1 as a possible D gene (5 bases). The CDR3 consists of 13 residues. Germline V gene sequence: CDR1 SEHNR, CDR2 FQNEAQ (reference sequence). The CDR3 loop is CASSLDGQGGYTF. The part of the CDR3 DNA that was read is TGTGCCAGCAGCTTAGATGGGCAGGGAGGC.

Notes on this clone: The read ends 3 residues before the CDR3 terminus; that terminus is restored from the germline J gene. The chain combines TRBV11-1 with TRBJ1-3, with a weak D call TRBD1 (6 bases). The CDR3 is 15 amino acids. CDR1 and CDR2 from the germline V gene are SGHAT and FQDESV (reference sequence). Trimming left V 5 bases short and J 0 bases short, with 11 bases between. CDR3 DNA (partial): TGTGCCAGCAGCCAAACAGGGATCTCTGGAAACACC. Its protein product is CASSQTGISGNT. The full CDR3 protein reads CASSQTGISGNTIYF. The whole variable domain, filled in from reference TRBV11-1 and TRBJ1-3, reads EAEVAQSPRYKITEKSQAVAFWCDPISGHATLYWYRQILGQGPELLVQFQDESVVDDSQLPKDRFSAERLKGVDSTLKIQPAELGDSAMYLCASSQTGISGNTIYFGEGSWLTVV.

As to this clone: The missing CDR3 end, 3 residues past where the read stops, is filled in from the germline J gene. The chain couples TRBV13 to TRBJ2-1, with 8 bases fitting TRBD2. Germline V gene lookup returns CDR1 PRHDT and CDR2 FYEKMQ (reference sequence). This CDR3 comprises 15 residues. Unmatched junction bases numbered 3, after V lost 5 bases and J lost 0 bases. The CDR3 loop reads CASSVAGSSYNEQFF. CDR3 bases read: TGTGCCAGCAGCGTAGCGGGGAGCTCCTACAATGAG.

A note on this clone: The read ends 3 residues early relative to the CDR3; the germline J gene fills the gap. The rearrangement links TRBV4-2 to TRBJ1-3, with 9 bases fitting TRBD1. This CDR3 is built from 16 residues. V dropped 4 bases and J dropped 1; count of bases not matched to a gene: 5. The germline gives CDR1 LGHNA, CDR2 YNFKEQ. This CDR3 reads CASSPRGQGSGNTIYF. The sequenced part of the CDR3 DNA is TGTGCCAGCAGCCCTAGGGGACAGGGATCTGGAAACACC.

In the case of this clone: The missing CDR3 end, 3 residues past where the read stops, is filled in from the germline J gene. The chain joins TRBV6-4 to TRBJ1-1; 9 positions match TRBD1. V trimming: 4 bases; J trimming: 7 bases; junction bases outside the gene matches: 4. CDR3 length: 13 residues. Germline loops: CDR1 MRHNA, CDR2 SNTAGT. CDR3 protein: CASSATGGVEAFF. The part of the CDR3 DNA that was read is TGTGCCAGCAGTGCCACAGGGGGCGTTGAA.

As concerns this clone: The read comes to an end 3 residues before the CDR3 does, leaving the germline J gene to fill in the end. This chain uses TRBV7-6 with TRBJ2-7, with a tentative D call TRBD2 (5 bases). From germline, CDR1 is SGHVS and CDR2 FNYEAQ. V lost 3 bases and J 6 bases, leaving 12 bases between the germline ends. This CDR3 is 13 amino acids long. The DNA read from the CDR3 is TGTGCCAGCAGCTTTACGGAGGCGGGCGAG. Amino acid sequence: CASSFTEAGE. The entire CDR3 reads CASSFTEAGEQYF.

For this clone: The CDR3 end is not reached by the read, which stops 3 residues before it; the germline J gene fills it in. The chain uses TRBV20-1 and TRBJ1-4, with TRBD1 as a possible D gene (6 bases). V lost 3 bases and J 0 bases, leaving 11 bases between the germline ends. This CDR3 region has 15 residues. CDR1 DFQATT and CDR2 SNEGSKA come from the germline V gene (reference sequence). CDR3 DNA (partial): TGCAGTGCTAGCCCTCGGACAGCAACTAATGAAAAA. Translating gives CSASPRTATNEK. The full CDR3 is CSASPRTATNEKLFF.

CDR3 region: CASTFLAGGKELFF. Incomplete CDR3 DNA: TGTGCCAGCACCTTCCTAGCGGGGGGGAAGGAG. V is TRBV5-6 and J is TRBJ2-2, with 12 bases matching TRBD2. The read stops 3 residues short of the end of the CDR3; the missing end is completed from the germline J gene. The CDR3 contains 14 residues. Trimming at V came to 6 bases and at J to 10 bases, leaving 7 bases not matched to a gene. CDR1 is SGHDT, CDR2 YYEEEE, per germline.

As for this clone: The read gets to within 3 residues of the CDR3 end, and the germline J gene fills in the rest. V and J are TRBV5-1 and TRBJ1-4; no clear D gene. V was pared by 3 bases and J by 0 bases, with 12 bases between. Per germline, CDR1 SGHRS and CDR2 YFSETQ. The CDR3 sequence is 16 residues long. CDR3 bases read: TGCGCCAGCAGCTCAGAAATGGTTGCAACTAATGAAAAA. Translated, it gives CASSSEMVATNEK. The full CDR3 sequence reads CASSSEMVATNEKLFF.

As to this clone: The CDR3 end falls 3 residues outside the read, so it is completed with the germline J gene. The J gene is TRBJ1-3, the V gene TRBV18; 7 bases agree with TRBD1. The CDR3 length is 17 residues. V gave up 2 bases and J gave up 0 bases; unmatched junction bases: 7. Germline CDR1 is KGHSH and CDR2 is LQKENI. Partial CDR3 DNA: TGTGCCAGCTCACCAAATGACAGGGTCCTCTCTGGAAACACC. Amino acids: CASSPNDRVLSGNT. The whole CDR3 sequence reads CASSPNDRVLSGNTIYF.

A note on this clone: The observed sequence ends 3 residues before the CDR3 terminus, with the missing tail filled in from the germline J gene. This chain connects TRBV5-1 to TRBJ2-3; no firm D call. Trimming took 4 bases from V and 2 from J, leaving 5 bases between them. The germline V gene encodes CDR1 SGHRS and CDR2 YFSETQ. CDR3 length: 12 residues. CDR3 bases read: TGCGCCAGCAGCCCTTCCACAGATACG. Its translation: CASSPSTDT. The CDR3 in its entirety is CASSPSTDTQYF.

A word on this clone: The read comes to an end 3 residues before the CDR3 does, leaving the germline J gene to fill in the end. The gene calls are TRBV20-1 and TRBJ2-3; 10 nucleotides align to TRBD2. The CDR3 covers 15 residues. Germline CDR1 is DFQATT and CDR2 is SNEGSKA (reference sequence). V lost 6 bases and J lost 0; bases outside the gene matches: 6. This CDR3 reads CSASLSGGSTDTQYF. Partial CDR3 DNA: TGCAGTGCCAGCCTTAGCGGGGGGAGCACAGATACG.

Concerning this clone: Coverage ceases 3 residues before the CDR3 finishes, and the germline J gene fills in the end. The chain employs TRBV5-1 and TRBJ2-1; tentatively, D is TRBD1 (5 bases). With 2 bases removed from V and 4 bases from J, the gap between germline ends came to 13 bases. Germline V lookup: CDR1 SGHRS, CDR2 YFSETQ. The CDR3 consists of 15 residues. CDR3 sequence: CASSFGSTDYNEQFF. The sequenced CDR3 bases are TGCGCCAGCAGCTTTGGCTCGACAGATTACAATGAG.

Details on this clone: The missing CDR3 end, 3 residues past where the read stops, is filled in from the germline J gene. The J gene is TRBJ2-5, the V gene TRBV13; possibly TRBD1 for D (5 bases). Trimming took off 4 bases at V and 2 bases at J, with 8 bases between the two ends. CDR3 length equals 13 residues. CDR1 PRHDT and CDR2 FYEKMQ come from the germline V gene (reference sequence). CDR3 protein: CASSSDRQETQYF. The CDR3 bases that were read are TGTGCCAGCAGCTCCGACAGACAAGAGACC.

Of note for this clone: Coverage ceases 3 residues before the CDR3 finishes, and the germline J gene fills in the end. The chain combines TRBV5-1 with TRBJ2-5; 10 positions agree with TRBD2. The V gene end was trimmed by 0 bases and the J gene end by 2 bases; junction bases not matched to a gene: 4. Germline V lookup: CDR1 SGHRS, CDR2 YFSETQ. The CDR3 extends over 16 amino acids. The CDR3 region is CASSLGPSGGQETQYF. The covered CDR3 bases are TGCGCCAGCAGCTTGGGACCTAGCGGGGGACAAGAGACC.

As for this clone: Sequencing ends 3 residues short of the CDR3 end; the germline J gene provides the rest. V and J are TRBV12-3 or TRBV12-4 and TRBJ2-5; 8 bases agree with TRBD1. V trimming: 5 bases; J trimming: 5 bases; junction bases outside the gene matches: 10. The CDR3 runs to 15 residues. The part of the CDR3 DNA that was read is TGTGCCAGCAGTCCACCTCCGACAGGGGATGAGACC. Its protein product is CASSPPPTGDET. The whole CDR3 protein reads CASSPPPTGDETQYF.

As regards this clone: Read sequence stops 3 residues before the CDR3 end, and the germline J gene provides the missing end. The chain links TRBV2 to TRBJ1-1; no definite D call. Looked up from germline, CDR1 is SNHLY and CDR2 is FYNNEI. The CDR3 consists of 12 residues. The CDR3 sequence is CASKEGTPVAFF. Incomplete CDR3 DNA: TGTGCCAGCAAGGAGGGTACTCCTGTG.

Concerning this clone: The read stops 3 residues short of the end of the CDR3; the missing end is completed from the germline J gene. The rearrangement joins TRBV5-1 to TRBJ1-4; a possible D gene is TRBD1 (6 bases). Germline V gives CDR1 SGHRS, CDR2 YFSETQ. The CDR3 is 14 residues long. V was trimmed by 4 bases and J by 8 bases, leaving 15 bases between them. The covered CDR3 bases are TGCGCCAGCAGCCCCAGGAGGGGGGGGGAAAAA. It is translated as CASSPRRGGEK. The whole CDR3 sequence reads CASSPRRGGEKLFF.

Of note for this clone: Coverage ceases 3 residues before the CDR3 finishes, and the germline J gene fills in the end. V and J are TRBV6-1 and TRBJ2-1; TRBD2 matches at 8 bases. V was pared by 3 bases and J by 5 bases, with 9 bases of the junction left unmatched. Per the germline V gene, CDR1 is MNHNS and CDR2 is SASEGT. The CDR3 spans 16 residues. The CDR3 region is CASSDIAGLLDNEQFF. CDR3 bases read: TGTGCCAGCAGTGATATAGCGGGGCTCCTTGACAATGAG.

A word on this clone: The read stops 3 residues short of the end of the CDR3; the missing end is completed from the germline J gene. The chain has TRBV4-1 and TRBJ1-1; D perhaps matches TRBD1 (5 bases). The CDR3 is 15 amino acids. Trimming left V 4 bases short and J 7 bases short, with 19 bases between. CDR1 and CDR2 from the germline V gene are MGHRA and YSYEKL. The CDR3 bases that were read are TGCGCCAGCAGCCGAGGGTTTACGGGGGACCTTGAA. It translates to CASSRGFTGDLE. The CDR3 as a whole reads CASSRGFTGDLEAFF.

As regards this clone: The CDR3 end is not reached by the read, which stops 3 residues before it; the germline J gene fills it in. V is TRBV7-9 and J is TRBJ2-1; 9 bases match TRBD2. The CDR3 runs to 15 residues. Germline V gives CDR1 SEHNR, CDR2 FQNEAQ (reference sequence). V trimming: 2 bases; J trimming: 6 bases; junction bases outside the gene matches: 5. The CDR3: CASSLFGGGANEQFF. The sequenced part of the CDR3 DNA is TGTGCCAGCAGCTTATTCGGCGGGGGGGCCAATGAG.

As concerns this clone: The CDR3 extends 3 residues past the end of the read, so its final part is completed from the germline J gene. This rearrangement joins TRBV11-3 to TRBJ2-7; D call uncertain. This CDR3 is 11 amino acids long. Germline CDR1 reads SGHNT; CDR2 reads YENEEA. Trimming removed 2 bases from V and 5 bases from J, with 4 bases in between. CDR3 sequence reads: CASSLKDEQYF. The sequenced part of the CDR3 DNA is TGTGCCAGCAGCTTAAAGGACGAG. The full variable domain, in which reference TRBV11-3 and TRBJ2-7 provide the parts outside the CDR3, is EAGVVQSPRYKIIEKKQPVAFWCNPISGHNTLYWYLQNLGQGPELLIRYENEEAVDDSQLPKDRFSAERLKGVDSTLKIQPAELGDSAVYLCASSLKDEQYFGPGTRLTVT.

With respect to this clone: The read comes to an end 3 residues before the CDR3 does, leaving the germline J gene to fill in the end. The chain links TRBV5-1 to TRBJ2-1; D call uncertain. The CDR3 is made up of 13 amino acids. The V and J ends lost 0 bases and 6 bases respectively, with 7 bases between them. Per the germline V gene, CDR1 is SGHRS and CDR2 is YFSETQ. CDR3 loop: CASSLELPNEQFF. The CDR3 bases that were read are TGCGCCAGCAGCTTGGAACTACCCAATGAG.

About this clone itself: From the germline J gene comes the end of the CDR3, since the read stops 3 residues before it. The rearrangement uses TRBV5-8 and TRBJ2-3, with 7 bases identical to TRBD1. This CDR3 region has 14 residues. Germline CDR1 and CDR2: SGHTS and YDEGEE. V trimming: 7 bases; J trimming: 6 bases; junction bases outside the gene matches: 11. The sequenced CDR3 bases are TGTGCCAGCTCCAGGGGGTTCGGTGGGGATACG. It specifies CASSRGFGGDT. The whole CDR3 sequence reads CASSRGFGGDTQYF.